Listed below are T cell receptor beta chains from one sample, sequenced in a study of T cell clonotyping in hematopoietic cell transplantation. Profiling relied on immunoSEQ multiplex PCR, and the TCRdb table lists in-frame clones only, not all of them. This sample has 40,000 to 45,000 clones, with about 93% found just once. Sequencing was performed on peripheral blood mononuclear cells. The receptors were gathered from a woman aged 50 to 60 in good health. Some clones in this sample may be carry-over from other donors' samples. Both conserved end residues are part of each CDR3. Fields, in order: V gene, J gene, CDR3 protein.

>TRBV2|TRBJ2-7
CASSLQGYEQYF
>TRBV9|TRBJ2-1
CASSFTPTGDEQFF
>TRBV25-1|TRBJ1-1
CASRFSGNTEAFF
>TRBV4-3|TRBJ2-1
CASSQEVRGNSYNEQFF
>TRBV11-3|TRBJ1-1
CASSRDRSNTEAFF
>TRBV11-3|TRBJ1-1
CASSLDRTAEAFF
>TRBV10-3|TRBJ1-5
CAISESTDTDQPQHF
>TRBV30|TRBJ1-1
CAWSQGWTEAFF
>TRBV10-3|TRBJ1-4
CAISDSHGPNEKLFF
>TRBV6-6|TRBJ1-1
CASWSVGTGDTEAFF
>TRBV5-1|TRBJ2-3
CASSSTWVSTDTQYF
>TRBV6-6|TRBJ2-7
CASSYSGTGSYEQYF
>TRBV4-2|TRBJ2-3
CASSQDPRDTQYF
>TRBV28|TRBJ2-7
CASSFRTRREQYF
>TRBV27|TRBJ1-6
CASSYRDSVRSSYNSPLHF
>TRBV5-6|TRBJ2-7
CASSSRGAGTASWEQYF
>TRBV7-8|TRBJ1-6
CASSASGQENSPLHF
>TRBV19|TRBJ2-5
CASSMGVAGVETQYF
>TRBV25-1|TRBJ2-6
CASSDRGYSSGANVLTF
>TRBV9|TRBJ2-5
CASSVQGQETQYF
>TRBV5-6|TRBJ1-1
CASSRLLGEIAEAFF
>TRBV10-3|TRBJ1-2
CAIQDDYGYTF
>TRBV10-3|TRBJ2-2
CAISGRVAGDVAGELFF
>TRBV7-2|TRBJ2-1
CASSLGMRDNEQFF
>TRBV14|TRBJ1-4
CASSQVGKRSEKLFF
>TRBV27|TRBJ1-2
CASSLLGPRYGYTF